One TCR beta chain is described in this entry. Its antigen is still unknown. These data belong to a study of cytomegalovirus exposure and HLA in healthy donors. Notes on the study in general: Altogether, 164 TCR beta chains were recorded as cytomegalovirus-associated. V- and J-gene trimming of TCR beta was linked (in a later analysis) to a missense DCLRE1C variant. In a later analysis, the majority of CMV-associated beta chains seemingly showed HLA restriction.

The PCR contained 60 Vbeta and 13 Jbeta primers. Data came from immunoSEQ multiplex PCR; TCRdb stores just in-frame clones and leaves some out. Counted here are some 85,000 clones, over 60% occurring once; the ten biggest clones make up approximately 4.6%. Sequences were obtained from PBMCs. The sequence came from a woman aged 40 to 50 in good health and CMV-seropositive.

In DNA form, the CDR3 reads TGTGCCAGCAGCTTAGGCAATCGGGTGGTCTCTTTCTTT. This sequence encodes CASSLGNRVVSFF. The rearrangement joins TRBV13 to TRBJ1-1; D ambiguous. CDR1 PRHDT and CDR2 FYEKMQ come from the germline V gene (reference sequence). The V and J ends lost 0 bases and 12 bases respectively, with 14 bases between them. CDR3 length equals 13 residues.